A selection of T cell receptor beta chains follows, all from one sample in a study of blood T cell repertoires in COVID-19. Libraries were prepared by immunoSEQ multiplex PCR; TCRdb keeps only in-frame clonotypes and omits some of them. The sample yields a few hundred thousand clones, around 89% seen once. Material for sequencing was PBMCs or T cells enriched from blood (not recorded which). The receptors stem from a woman aged 18-35 years who had recovered from COVID-19. CDR3s include the opening cysteine and the closing phenylalanine or tryptophan.

V: TRBV5-1; CDR3: CASSLGQGAYGYTF
V: TRBV29-1; CDR3: CSVEAGGGFYNEQFF
V: TRBV2; CDR3: CASRGDNYNEQFF
V: TRBV5-6; CDR3: CASSFYGRGTEAFF
V: TRBV19; CDR3: CASSIGGDYEQYF
V: TRBV9; CDR3: CASSVLERTDTQYF
V: TRBV7-9; CDR3: CASSSQTGINTEAFF
V: TRBV10-3; CDR3: CAISEHAVDKLQIYEQYF
V: TRBV27; CDR3: CASRRYGSTEAFF
V: TRBV10-3; CDR3: CAISESTAWTNEQFF
V: TRBV12-3/TRBV12-4; CDR3: CASSPTTDLGYTF
V: TRBV11-1; CDR3: CASSLRGGYEQYF
V: TRBV27; CDR3: CASSDRTGGKLFF
V: TRBV5-5; CDR3: CASSLFPDGSSYNSPLHF
V: TRBV9; CDR3: CASSPGLELAKNIQYF
V: TRBV3-1/TRBV3-2; CDR3: CASRAGGMNTEAFF
V: TRBV28; CDR3: CASSLGQPNQPQHF
V: TRBV11-2; CDR3: CASSRPGDSRARELFF
V: TRBV4-3; CDR3: CASSQDRTGQGRGGELFF
V: TRBV15; CDR3: CATSRVKSFGANVLTF
V: TRBV3-1/TRBV3-2; CDR3: CASSQEEGRSEAFF
V: TRBV5-4; CDR3: CASSLGRETVGYTF
V: TRBV5-6; CDR3: CASSFPSGGAPDTQYF
V: TRBV4-3; CDR3: CASSQEDRALKTNEKLFF
V: TRBV15; CDR3: CATSDGGQAMWNEQYF
V: TRBV28; CDR3: CASTARVKGLARHF
V: TRBV19; CDR3: CASSTDWFPAGELFF